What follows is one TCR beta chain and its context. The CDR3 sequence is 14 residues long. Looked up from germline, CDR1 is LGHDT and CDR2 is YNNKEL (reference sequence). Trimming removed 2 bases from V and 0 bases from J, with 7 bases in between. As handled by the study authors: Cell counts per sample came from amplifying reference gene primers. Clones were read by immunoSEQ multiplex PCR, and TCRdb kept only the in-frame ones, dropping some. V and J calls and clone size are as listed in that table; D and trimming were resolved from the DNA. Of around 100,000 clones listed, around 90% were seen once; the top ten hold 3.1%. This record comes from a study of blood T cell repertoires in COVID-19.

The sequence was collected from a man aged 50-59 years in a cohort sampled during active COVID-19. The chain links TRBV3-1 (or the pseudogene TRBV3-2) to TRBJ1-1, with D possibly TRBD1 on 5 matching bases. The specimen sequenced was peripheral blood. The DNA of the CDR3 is TGTGCCAGCAGCCAACCAGGGTTGAACACTGAAGCTTTCTTT. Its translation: CASSQPGLNTEAFF.